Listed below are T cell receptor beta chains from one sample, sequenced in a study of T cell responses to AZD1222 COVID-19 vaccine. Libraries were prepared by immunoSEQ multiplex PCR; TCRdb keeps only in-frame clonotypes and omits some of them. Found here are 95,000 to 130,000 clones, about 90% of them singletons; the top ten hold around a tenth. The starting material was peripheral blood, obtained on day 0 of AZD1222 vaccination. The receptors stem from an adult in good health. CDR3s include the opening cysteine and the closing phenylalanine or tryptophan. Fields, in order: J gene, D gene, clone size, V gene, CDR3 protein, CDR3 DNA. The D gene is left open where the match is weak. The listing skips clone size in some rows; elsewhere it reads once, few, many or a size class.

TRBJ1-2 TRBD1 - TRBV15 CATSLVAGRGPANYGYTF TGTGCCACCAGTTTGGTCGCGGGCAGGGGGCCCGCTAACTATGGCTACACCTTC
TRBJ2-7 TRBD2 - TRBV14 CASSLRLAGVYEQYF TGTGCCAGCAGCCTGCGACTAGCGGGAGTATACGAGCAGTACTTC
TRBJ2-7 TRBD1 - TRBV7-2 CASSLERGRYEQYF TGTGCCAGCAGCTTAGAAAGGGGGCGCTACGAGCAGTACTTC
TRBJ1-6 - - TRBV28 CASKQGSSQSTLHF TGTGCCAGCAAACAGGGATCTTCTCAATCCACCCTCCACTTT
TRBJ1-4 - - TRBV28 CASSPPGFSTNEKLFF TGTGCCAGCAGCCCTCCCGGGTTTTCAACTAATGAAAAACTGTTTTTT
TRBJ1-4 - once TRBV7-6 CASRLAGAERKLFF TGTGCCAGCAGGCTAGCAGGGGCTGAAAGGAAACTGTTTTTT
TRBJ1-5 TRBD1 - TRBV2 CASTPGQGREGNQPQHF TGTGCCAGCACCCCGGGACAGGGGAGGGAGGGCAATCAGCCCCAGCATTTT
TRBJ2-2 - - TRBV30 CAWRDGTFPGELFF TGTGCCTGGAGGGACGGCACATTCCCCGGGGAGCTGTTTTTT
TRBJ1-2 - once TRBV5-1 CASSPGHTANYGYTF TGCGCCAGCAGCCCGGGACACACTGCTAACTATGGCTACACCTTC
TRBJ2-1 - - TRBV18 CASSPGRVRDEQFF TGTGCCAGCTCACCAGGCAGGGTTCGGGATGAGCAGTTCTTC
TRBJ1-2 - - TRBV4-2 CASSQDVGGVGYGYTF TGTGCCAGCAGCCAAGATGTCGGTGGAGTTGGGTATGGCTACACCTTC
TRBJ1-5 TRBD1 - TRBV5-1 CASSSLQGQPQHF TGCGCCAGCAGCTCCTTACAGGGGCAGCCCCAGCATTTT
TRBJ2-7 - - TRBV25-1 CATDSSYEQYF TGTGCCACGGACAGCTCCTACGAGCAGTACTTC
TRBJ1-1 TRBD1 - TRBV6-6 CASSYSSTGDDMKAFF TGTGCCAGCAGTTACTCGAGCACAGGGGACGACATGAAGGCTTTCTTT
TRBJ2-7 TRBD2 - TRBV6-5 CASSTSGSTREQYF TGTGCCAGCAGCACTAGCGGGAGTACTCGGGAGCAGTACTTC
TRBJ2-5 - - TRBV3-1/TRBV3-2 CASSQGWERPIRQTQYF TGTGCCAGCAGCCAAGGTTGGGAGCGCCCAATTAGGCAGACCCAGTACTTC
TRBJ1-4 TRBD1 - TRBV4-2 CASSQGLGRTGNEKLFF TGTGCCAGCAGCCAAGGTTTGGGCAGGACAGGGAATGAAAAACTGTTTTTT
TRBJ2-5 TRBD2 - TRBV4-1 CASSPYRLAGGETQYF TGCGCCAGCAGCCCATACCGACTAGCGGGGGGGGAGACCCAGTACTTC
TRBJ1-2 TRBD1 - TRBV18 CASSLRDRGDYGYTF TGTGCCAGCTCACTCCGGGACAGGGGTGACTATGGCTACACCTTC
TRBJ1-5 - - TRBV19 CASSISPAGKVQPQHF TGTGCCAGTAGTATTTCCCCAGCAGGCAAAGTTCAGCCCCAGCATTTT
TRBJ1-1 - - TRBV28 CASSLLGLYAEAFF TGTGCCAGCAGTTTATTGGGTCTATACGCTGAAGCTTTCTTT
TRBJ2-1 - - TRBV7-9 CASSPRGDEQFF TGTGCCAGCAGCCCAAGGGGCGATGAGCAGTTCTTC
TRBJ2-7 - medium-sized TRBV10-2 CASRSGTTTYEQYF TGCGCCAGCAGGTCCGGGACAACGACCTACGAGCAGTACTTC
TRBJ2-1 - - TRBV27 CASSLTDYNEQFF TGTGCCAGCAGTTTAACGGATTACAATGAGCAGTTCTTC
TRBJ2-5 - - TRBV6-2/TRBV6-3 CASSPGSETQYF TGTGCCAGCAGCCCCGGATCAGAGACCCAGTACTTC
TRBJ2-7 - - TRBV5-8 CASSLSGTPPGEQYF TGTGCCAGCAGCCTATCCGGGACCCCCCCAGGGGAGCAGTACTTC